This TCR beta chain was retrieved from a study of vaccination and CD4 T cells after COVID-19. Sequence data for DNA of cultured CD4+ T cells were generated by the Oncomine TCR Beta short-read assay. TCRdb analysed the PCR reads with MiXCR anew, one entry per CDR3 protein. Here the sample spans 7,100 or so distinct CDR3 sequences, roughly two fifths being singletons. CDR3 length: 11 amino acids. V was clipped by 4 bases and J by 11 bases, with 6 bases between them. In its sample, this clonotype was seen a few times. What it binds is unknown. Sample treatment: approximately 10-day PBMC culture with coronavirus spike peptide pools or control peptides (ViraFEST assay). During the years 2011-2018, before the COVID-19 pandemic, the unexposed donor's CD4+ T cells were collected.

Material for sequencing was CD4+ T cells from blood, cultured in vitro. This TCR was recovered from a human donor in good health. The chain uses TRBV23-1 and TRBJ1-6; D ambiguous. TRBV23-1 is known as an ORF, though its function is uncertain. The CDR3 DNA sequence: TGCGCCAGCAGTCCCCCACCACCCCTCCACTTT. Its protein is CASSPPPPLHF.